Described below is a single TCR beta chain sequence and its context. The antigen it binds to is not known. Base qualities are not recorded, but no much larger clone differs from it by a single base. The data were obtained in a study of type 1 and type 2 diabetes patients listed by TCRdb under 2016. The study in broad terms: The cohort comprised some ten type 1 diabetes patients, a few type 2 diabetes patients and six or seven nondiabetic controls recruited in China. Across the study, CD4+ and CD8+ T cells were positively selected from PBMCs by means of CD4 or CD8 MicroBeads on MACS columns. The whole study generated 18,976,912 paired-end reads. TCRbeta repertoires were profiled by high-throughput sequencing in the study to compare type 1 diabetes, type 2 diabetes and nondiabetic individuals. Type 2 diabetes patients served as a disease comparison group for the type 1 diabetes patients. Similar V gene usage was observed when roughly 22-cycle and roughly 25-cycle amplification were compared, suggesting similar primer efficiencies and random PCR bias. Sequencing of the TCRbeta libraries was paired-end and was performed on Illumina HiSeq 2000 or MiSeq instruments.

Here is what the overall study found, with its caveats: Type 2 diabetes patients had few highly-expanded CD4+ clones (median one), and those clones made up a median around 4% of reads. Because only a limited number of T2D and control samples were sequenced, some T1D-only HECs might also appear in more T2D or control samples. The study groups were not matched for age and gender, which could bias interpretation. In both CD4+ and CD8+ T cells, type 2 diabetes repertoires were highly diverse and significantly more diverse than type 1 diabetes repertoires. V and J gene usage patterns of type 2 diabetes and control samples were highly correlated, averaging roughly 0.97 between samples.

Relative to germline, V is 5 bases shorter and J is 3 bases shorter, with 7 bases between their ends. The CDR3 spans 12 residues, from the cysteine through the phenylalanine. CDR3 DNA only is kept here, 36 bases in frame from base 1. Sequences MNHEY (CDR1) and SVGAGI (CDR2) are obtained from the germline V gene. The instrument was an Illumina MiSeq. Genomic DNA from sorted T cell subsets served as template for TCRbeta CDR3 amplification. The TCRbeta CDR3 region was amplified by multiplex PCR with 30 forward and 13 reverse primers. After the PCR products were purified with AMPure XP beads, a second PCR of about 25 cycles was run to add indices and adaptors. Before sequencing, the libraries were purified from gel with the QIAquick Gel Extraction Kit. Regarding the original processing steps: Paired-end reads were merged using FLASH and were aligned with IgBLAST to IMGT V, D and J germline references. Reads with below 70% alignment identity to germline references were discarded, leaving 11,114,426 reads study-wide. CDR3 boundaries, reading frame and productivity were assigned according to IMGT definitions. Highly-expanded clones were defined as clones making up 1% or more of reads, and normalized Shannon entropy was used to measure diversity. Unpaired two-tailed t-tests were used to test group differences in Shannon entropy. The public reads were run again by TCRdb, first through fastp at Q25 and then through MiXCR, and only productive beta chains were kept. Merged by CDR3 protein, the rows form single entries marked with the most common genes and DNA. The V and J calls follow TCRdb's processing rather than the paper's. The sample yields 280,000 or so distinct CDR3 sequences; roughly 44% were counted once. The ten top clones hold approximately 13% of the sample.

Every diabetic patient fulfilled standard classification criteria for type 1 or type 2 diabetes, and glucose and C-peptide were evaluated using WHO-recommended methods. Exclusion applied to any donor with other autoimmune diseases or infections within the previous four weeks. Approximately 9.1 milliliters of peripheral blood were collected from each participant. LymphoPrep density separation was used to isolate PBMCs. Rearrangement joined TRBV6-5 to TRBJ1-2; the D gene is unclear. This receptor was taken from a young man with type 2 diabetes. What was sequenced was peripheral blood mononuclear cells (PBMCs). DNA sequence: TGTGCCAGCAGTCGACCAGACTATGGCTACACCTTC. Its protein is CASSRPDYGYTF.